This T cell receptor beta chain was recovered during a study of technical replicates of blood from a few donors. The CDR3 extends over 15 amino acids. Germline values: CDR1 MNHEY, CDR2 SVGAGI. Unmatched junction bases numbered 6, after V lost 2 bases and J lost 3 bases. The table came from immunoSEQ multiplex PCR; TCRdb's copy has only in-frame clones and leaves some out. Of 70,000 to 95,000 clones detected, more than 85% appear once; the ten largest clones hold more than 0.2%. This clonotype originated in a human donor in good health. Material for sequencing was T cells isolated from PBMCs. The chain uses TRBV6-5 and TRBJ2-7; 8 nucleotides line up with TRBD1. CDR3 nucleotides: TGTGCCAGCAGTTACGGGACAGGCCTAATCTACGAGCAGTACTTC. Amino acids: CASSYGTGLIYEQYF.